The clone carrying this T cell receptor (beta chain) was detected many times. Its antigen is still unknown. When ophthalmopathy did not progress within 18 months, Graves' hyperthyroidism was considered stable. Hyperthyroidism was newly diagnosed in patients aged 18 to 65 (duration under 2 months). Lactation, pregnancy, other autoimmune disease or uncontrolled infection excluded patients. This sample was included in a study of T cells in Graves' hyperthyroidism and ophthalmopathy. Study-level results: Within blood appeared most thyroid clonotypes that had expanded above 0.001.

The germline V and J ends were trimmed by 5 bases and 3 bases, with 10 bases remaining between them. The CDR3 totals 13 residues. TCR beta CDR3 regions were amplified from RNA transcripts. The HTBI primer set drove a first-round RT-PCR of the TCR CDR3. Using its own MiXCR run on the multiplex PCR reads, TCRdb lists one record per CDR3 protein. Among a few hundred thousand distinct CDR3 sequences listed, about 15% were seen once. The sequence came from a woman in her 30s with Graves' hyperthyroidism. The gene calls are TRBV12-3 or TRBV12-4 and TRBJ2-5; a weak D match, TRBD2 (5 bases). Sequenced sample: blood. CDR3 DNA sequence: TGTGCCAGCAGTGCTGGACTGAAAGAGACCCAGTACTTC. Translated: CASSAGLKETQYF.